These 16 T cell receptor beta chains share one sample of origin, sequenced in a study of cytomegalovirus exposure and HLA in healthy donors. This PCR relied on a set of 60 Vbeta primers and 13 Jbeta primers. Here immunoSEQ multiplex PCR was the method, and the copy in TCRdb shows in-frame clones only, minus some. The table includes roughly 96,000 clones, 65% to 75% detected once. Sequenced: PBMCs. Receptors were obtained from a woman aged 70-85 years in good health and CMV-seropositive.

This clone was detected only once. The CDR3 region is CASRFESAGASPLHF. DNA for the CDR3: TGTGCCAGTAGATTTGAGAGCGCAGGGGCCTCACCCCTCCACTTT. V is TRBV19 and J is TRBJ1-6, with D perhaps matching TRBD1 (6 bases). The CDR3 contains 15 residues. Trimming pared 6 bases from V and 10 bases from J, leaving 19 bases between. CDR1 is LNHDA, CDR2 SQIVND, per germline (reference sequence).

The genes are TRBV30 and TRBJ2-5, with 11 nucleotides matching TRBD2. The CDR3 runs 17 residues. With V trimmed by 1 base and J by 0 bases, 7 bases remained unmatched. CDR1 GTSNPN and CDR2 SVGIG come from the germline V gene (reference sequence). CDR3 amino acids: CAWSAPSGRTYQETQYF. The CDR3 nucleotides are TGTGCCTGGAGTGCCCCTAGCGGGAGGACCTACCAAGAGACCCAGTACTTC.

This chain connects TRBV9 to TRBJ2-2; tentatively, D is TRBD1 (6 bases). Trimming shortened V by 4 bases and J by 0 bases, and 10 bases separated the two germline ends. CDR1 and CDR2 (germline): SGDLS, YYNGEE. This CDR3 is built from 15 residues. As DNA, the CDR3 is TGTGCCAGCAGCTCACGGACAGCGAACACCGGGGAGCTGTTTTTT. It is translated as CASSSRTANTGELFF. Looking up the rest from reference TRBV9 and TRBJ2-2 gives the full variable domain: DSGVTQTPKHLITATGQRVTLRCSPRSGDLSVYWYQQSLDQGLQFLIQYYNGEERAKGNILERFSAQQFPDLHSELNLSSLELGDSALYFCASSSRTANTGELFFGEGSRLTVL.

This clone has only one observation. V and J are TRBV5-1 and TRBJ2-7; tentative D call: TRBD1 (6 bases). Between the trimmed V and J ends, which lost 3 bases and 6 bases, there was a span of 16 bases. This CDR3 spans 14 amino acids. Germline lookup yields CDR1 SGHRS and CDR2 YFSETQ. The CDR3 loop reads CASSSLGATAEQYF. The CDR3, as DNA: TGCGCCAGCAGCTCCCTGGGGGCCACGGCCGAGCAGTACTTC.

This clone has only a few counts. The gene calls are TRBV5-4 and TRBJ2-3, with 14 bases that match TRBD2. The CDR3 contains 16 residues. V was clipped by 5 bases and J by 3 bases; unmatched bases: 5. Germline V gives CDR1 SGHNT, CDR2 YYREEE (reference sequence). CDR3 region: CASRPGLAGDTDTQYF. Here the CDR3 DNA reads TGTGCCAGCAGGCCGGGACTAGCGGGAGATACAGATACGCAGTATTTT. The full variable domain, completed using reference TRBV5-4 and TRBJ2-3, is ETGVTQSPTHLIKTRGQQVTLRCSSQSGHNTVSWYQQALGQGPQFIFQYYREEENGRGNFPPRFSGLQFPNYSSELNVNALELDDSALYLCASRPGLAGDTDTQYFGPGTRLTVL.

V usage is TRBV11-3 and J usage is TRBJ2-3; no definite D call. This CDR3 spans 13 amino acids. Trimming took 5 bases from V and 4 from J, leaving 10 bases between them. Germline V lookup: CDR1 SGHNT, CDR2 YENEEA. CDR3 DNA: TGTGCCAGCAGCATTGAGAATCCAGATACGCAGTATTTT. This gives the protein CASSIENPDTQYF.

V is TRBV10-3 and J is TRBJ2-7; 8 bases map to TRBD2. CDR1 and CDR2 (germline): ENHRY, SYGVKD. V was clipped by 6 bases and J by 1 base; unmatched bases: 5. There are 14 residues in the CDR3. The CDR3 DNA follows: TGTGCCATCAGGGTTAGCGGGGATTCCTACGAGCAGTACTTC. This translates into CAIRVSGDSYEQYF.

This rearrangement joins TRBV4-2 to TRBJ2-2; 13 nucleotides align to TRBD2. V lost 1 base to trimming and J lost 5 bases; unmatched junction nucleotides: 4. This CDR3 has 17 amino acids. CDR1 is LGHNA and CDR2 is YNFKEQ in the germline V gene. CDR3 DNA sequence: TGTGCCAGCAGCCAAGGGACTAGCGGGGGCTCGACCGGGGAGCTGTTTTTT. This encodes CASSQGTSGGSTGELFF.

This clone was seen once. The chain joins TRBV5-5 to TRBJ1-5; 8 bases line up with TRBD1. The V gene end was trimmed by 4 bases and the J gene end by 5 bases; junction bases not matched to a gene: 5. Germline V gene lookup returns CDR1 SGHKS and CDR2 YYEKEE (reference sequence). The CDR3 extends over 14 amino acids. The CDR3 bases are TGTGCCAGCAGCCGACAGGGGTTCTATCAGCCCCAGCATTTT. It codes for CASSRQGFYQPQHF.

This clone was recorded only once. The gene calls are TRBV6-1 and TRBJ1-1; TRBD1 matches 8 bases. This CDR3 comprises 14 residues. V gave up 5 bases and J gave up 6 bases; unmatched junction bases: 8. Per germline, CDR1 MNHNS and CDR2 SASEGT. CDR3 nucleotide sequence: TGTGCCAGCAGTACCGGACAGGGAATGGCTGAAGCTTTCTTT. It codes for CASSTGQGMAEAFF.

The J gene is TRBJ2-5, the V gene TRBV7-3; TRBD2 might be the D (6 bases). CDR1 and CDR2 (germline): SGHTA, FQGTGA. V was cut by 1 base and J by 4 bases, with 13 bases left in between. The CDR3 has 15 residues. The CDR3 bases are TGTGCCAGCAGCTTAAGCGGGACCAGTCGAGAGACCCAGTACTTC. Amino acid sequence: CASSLSGTSRETQYF. Combining the CDR3 with reference TRBV7-3 and TRBJ2-5 gives the whole variable domain GAGVSQTPSNKVTEKGKYVELRCDPISGHTALYWYRQSLGQGPEFLIYFQGTGAADDSGLPNDRFFAVRPEGSVSTLKIQRTERGDSAVYLCASSLSGTSRETQYFGPGTRLLVL.

The chain joins TRBV6-6 to TRBJ2-7; D might be TRBD1 (6 bases). Germline V gene data show CDR1 as MNHNY and CDR2 as SVGAGI (reference sequence). The V end lost 8 bases, the J end lost 3 bases, and 14 bases lay between the germline ends. The CDR3 has 13 amino acids. CDR3 sequence reads: CASDPTGRYEQYF. CDR3 DNA sequence: TGTGCCAGCGACCCTACAGGGCGCTACGAGCAGTACTTC.

This clone appeared a few times. The V gene is TRBV18, the J gene TRBJ1-4; 8 bases are shared with TRBD1. Losses at the gene ends were 0 bases for V and 8 bases for J; bases not matched to a gene: 5. CDR3 length: 15 residues. Germline V CDR1 and CDR2: KGHSH, LQKENI. CDR3 sequence reads: CASSPPTGAGEKLFF. The CDR3 DNA sequence: TGTGCCAGCTCACCACCGACAGGGGCCGGCGAAAAACTGTTTTTT. Variable domain in full (rest from reference TRBV18 and TRBJ1-4): NAGVMQNPRHLVRRRGQEARLRCSPMKGHSHVYWYRQLPEEGLKFMVYLQKENIIDESGMPKERFSAEFPKEGPSILRIQQVVRGDSAAYFCASSPPTGAGEKLFFGSGTQLSVL.

This clone was counted a single time. The chain combines TRBV27 with TRBJ1-6; D is undetermined. Trimming took off 5 bases at V and 14 bases at J, with 19 bases between the two ends. CDR3 size: 14 residues. The germline V gene has CDR1 MNHEY and CDR2 SMNVEV (reference sequence). The CDR3 is CASSPTAGGRALHF. The DNA for the CDR3 is TGTGCCAGCAGTCCAACCGCAGGCGGGAGGGCCCTCCACTTT.

On this clone itself: This specimen includes other DNA sequences encoding the same CDR3. This sequence joins TRBV5-1 and TRBJ2-7, with 7 bases aligning to TRBD1. The CDR3 is 14 residues long. CDR1 SGHRS and CDR2 YFSETQ come from the germline V gene. Trimming removed 3 bases from V and 5 bases from J; junction bases left unmatched: 8. For the CDR3, the DNA is TGCGCCAGCAGCTGGGGGCCCACAGGGGACGAGCAGTACTTC. Protein: CASSWGPTGDEQYF.

This clone occurred a few times. The chain employs TRBV4-1 and TRBJ2-1; 11 bases match TRBD2. The CDR3 length is 18 residues. Trimming at V came to 0 bases and at J to 6 bases, leaving 10 bases not matched to a gene. CDR1 is MGHRA, CDR2 YSYEKL, per germline. Here the CDR3 reads CASSQEASPGLAVNEQFF. CDR3 nucleotide sequence: TGCGCCAGCAGCCAAGAAGCCTCGCCGGGACTAGCGGTCAATGAGCAGTTCTTC.